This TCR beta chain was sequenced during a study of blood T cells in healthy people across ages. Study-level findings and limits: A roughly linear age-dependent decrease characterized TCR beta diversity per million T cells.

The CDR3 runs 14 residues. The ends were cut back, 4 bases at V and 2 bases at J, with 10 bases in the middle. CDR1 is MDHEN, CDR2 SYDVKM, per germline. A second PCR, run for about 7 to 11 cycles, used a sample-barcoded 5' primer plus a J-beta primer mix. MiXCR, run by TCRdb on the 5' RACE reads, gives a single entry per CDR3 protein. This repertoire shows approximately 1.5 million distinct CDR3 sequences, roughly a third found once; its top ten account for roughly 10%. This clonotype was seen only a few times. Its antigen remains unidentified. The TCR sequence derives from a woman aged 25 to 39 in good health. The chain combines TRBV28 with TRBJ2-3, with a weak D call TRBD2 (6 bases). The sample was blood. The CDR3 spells CASSSAGNTDTQYF. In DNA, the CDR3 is TGTGCCAGCAGTTCGGCGGGGAACACAGATACGCAGTATTTT.